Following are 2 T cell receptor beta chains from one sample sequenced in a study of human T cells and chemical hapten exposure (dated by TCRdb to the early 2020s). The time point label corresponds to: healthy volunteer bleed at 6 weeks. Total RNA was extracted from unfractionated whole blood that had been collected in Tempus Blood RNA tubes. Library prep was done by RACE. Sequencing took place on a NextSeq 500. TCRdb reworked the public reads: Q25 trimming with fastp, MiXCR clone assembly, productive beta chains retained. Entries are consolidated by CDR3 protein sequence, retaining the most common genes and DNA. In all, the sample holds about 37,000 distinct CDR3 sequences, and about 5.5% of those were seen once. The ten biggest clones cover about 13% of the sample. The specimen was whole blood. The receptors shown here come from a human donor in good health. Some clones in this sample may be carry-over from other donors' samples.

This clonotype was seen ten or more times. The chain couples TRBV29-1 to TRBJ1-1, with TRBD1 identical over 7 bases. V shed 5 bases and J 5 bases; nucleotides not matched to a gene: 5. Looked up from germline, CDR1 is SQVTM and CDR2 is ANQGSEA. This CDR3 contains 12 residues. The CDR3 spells CSVRDSQTEAFF. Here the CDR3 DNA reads TGCAGCGTTCGGGACAGCCAGACTGAAGCTTTCTTT. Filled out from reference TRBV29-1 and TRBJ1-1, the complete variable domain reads SAVISQKPSRDICQRGTSLTIQCQVDSQVTMMFWYRQQPGQSLTLIATANQGSEATYESGFVIDKFPISRPNLTFSTLTVSNMSPEDSSIYLCSVRDSQTEAFFGQGTRLTVV.

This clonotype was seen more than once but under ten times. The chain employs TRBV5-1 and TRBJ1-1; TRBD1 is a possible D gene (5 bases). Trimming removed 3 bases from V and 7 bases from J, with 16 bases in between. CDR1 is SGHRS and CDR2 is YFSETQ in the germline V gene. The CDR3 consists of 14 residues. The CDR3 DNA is TGCGCCAGCAGCTGGTGGGACCTACGTCTTGAAGCTTTCTTT. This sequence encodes CASSWWDLRLEAFF.